These 31 T cell receptor beta chains came from one sample sequenced in a study of blood T cell repertoires in COVID-19. The data were produced by immunoSEQ multiplex PCR, yet TCRdb's version contains in-frame clones alone and is incomplete. This sample carries 150,000 or so clones, about 90% of them seen once, and the ten largest clones take roughly 6.6%. Specimen: peripheral blood. The receptor source for this set is a man older than 75 with acute or convalescent COVID-19.

This chain joins TRBV2 and TRBJ2-4; D might be TRBD1 (5 bases). Trimming cost V 8 bases and J 1 base, with 15 bases left between them. There are 15 residues in the CDR3. Germline CDR1 and CDR2: SNHLY and FYNNEI. CDR3 sequence: CASLTEARAKNIQYF. As DNA, the CDR3 is TGTGCCAGCCTGACAGAGGCTCGGGCCAAAAACATTCAGTACTTC.

This rearrangement joins TRBV28 to TRBJ2-1, with 7 nucleotides matching TRBD2. The ends lost 5 bases at V and 2 bases at J; junction bases unmatched: 9. The CDR3 is made up of 16 amino acids. Germline CDR1 MDHEN, CDR2 SYDVKM. The CDR3 DNA is TGTGCCAGCAGTCCTATCACTAGCGTTACCTACAATGAGCAGTTCTTC. It specifies CASSPITSVTYNEQFF.

The J gene is TRBJ2-1, the V gene TRBV5-1; the match to TRBD2 covers 9 bases. This CDR3 spans 15 amino acids. Germline V gene lookup returns CDR1 SGHRS and CDR2 YFSETQ. Losses at the gene ends were 5 bases for V and 3 bases for J; bases not matched to a gene: 6. CDR3 amino acids: CASREAGGLYNEQFF. The CDR3 DNA follows: TGCGCCAGCAGGGAAGCGGGAGGCCTCTACAATGAGCAGTTCTTC.

The V gene is TRBV6-6, the J gene TRBJ2-2; D is ambiguous. CDR1 is MNHNY and CDR2 is SVGAGI in the germline V gene (reference sequence). The CDR3 runs to 13 residues. V was cut by 7 bases and J by 5 bases, with 11 bases left in between. CDR3 in DNA: TGTGCCAGCATGTGGCAGTCGACCGGGGAGCTGTTTTTT. Amino acid sequence: CASMWQSTGELFF.

The V and J genes are TRBV28 and TRBJ1-2, with D perhaps matching TRBD1 (5 bases). V was cut by 4 bases and J by 2 bases, with 11 bases left in between. Germline assignment: CDR1 MDHEN and CDR2 SYDVKM. There are 14 residues in the CDR3. CDR3 protein: CASSWGVGNYGYTF. CDR3 in DNA: TGTGCCAGCAGTTGGGGGGTGGGAAACTATGGCTACACCTTC.

This chain links TRBV2 with TRBJ2-3; TRBD2 agrees at 10 bases. V shed 8 bases and J 4 bases; nucleotides not matched to a gene: 9. The CDR3 totals 15 residues. CDR1 and CDR2 (germline): SNHLY, FYNNEI. For the CDR3, the DNA is TGTGCCAGCGGGATGTCGGGACTAGCGTCAGATACGCAGTATTTT. Translated, it gives CASGMSGLASDTQYF.

A note on this clone: This sample includes further DNA sequences coding for the same CDR3. The chain combines TRBV5-1 with TRBJ1-2, with 7 bases fitting TRBD1. The junction had 4 bases not matched to a gene; V was cut back by 5 bases and J by 3 bases. This CDR3 has 13 residues. Germline V gene data show CDR1 as SGHRS and CDR2 as YFSETQ. CDR3 DNA sequence: TGCGCCAGCAGTGCCGACAGGGACTATGGCTACACCTTC. Translating it yields CASSADRDYGYTF.

The chain links TRBV14 to TRBJ2-6; 8 bases fit TRBD1. The CDR3 contains 15 residues. The J segment lost 8 bases and the V segment lost 4 bases, leaving 7 bases of the junction unmatched. Germline loops: CDR1 SGHDN, CDR2 FVKESK. The CDR3 is CASSRRTGRTNVLTF. In DNA form, the CDR3 reads TGTGCCAGCAGCCGCCGGACAGGGAGGACCAACGTCCTGACTTTC.

This clone was picked up a small number of times. V and J are TRBV5-5 and TRBJ1-2, with D possibly matching TRBD1 (6 bases). The V gene's germline CDR1 is SGHKS and CDR2 YYEKEE (reference sequence). The V end was cut by 4 bases, the J end by 2 bases, with 9 bases between. The CDR3 covers 13 residues. DNA of the CDR3: TGTGCCAGCAGCCCAGGGGACAACTATGGCTACACCTTC. It translates to CASSPGDNYGYTF.

The DNA for the CDR3 is TGCAGCGTTGATTCTATATGGGCTAGCGGGGAGGATGAGCAGTTCTTC. Amino acid sequence: CSVDSIWASGEDEQFF. V and J are TRBV29-1 and TRBJ2-1; 9 nucleotides line up with TRBD2. V shed 3 bases and J 8 bases; nucleotides not matched to a gene: 14. Germline-derived CDR1 and CDR2 are SQVTM and ANQGSEA. This CDR3 has 16 residues.

The chain carries TRBV18 and TRBJ1-2; TRBD1 might be the D (6 bases). V was shortened by 3 bases and J by 8 bases, with 13 bases between the two germline ends. The length of the CDR3 is 13 residues. Germline CDR1 KGHSH, CDR2 LQKENI. DNA for the CDR3: TGTGCCAGCTCACCGGACAGCATTTGGGGCTACACCTTC. This gives the protein CASSPDSIWGYTF.

V and J are TRBV3-1 (or the pseudogene TRBV3-2) and TRBJ1-4, with D unresolved. In germline, CDR1 is LGHDT, CDR2 YNNKEL (reference sequence). This CDR3 is built from 15 residues. The CDR3 region is CATSPSHATNEKLFF. The DNA of the CDR3 is TGTGCTACGAGCCCGAGCCATGCAACTAATGAAAAACTGTTTTTT.

This clone came up a few times. The V call is TRBV5-5, the J call TRBJ1-3; D gene uncertain. V lost 4 bases and J 4 bases, leaving 15 bases between the germline ends. Germline CDR1 SGHKS, CDR2 YYEKEE (reference sequence). The CDR3 has 15 amino acids. The CDR3 DNA follows: TGTGCCAGCAGCGAAAGCACTACTAGGGGAAACACCATATATTTT. Translation gives CASSESTTRGNTIYF.

The chain has TRBV2 and TRBJ1-5; 8 positions match TRBD1. This CDR3 contains 18 residues. The ends lost 7 bases at V and 4 bases at J; junction bases unmatched: 18. Germline assignment: CDR1 SNHLY and CDR2 FYNNEI. Here the CDR3 reads CASTSIQTRTGSNQPQHF. The CDR3 DNA sequence: TGTGCCAGCACCAGTATCCAGACCCGGACAGGGTCAAATCAGCCCCAGCATTTT.

The V and J genes are TRBV6-5 and TRBJ2-1, with 9 positions matching TRBD2. The germline CDR1 and CDR2 sequences are MNHEY and SVGAGI. The CDR3 length is 13 residues. With 4 bases clipped from V and 9 bases from J, the junction kept 4 bases outside the gene matches. Here the CDR3 reads CASSWTSEGEQFF. The CDR3 DNA follows: TGTGCCAGCAGTTGGACTAGCGAGGGTGAGCAGTTCTTC.

The chain combines TRBV27 with TRBJ2-7; 9 nucleotides line up with TRBD2. CDR1 and CDR2 from the germline V gene are MNHEY and SMNVEV (reference sequence). V was clipped by 3 bases and J by 9 bases; unmatched bases: 12. CDR3 length: 15 amino acids. In nucleotides, the CDR3 is TGTGCCAGCAGTTTGGCTAGCGGGACCCCCTTGTGGCAGTACTTC. Translated, it gives CASSLASGTPLWQYF.

The chain joins TRBV2 to TRBJ2-3; TRBD2 aligns across 13 bases. V gave up 8 bases and J gave up 0 bases; unmatched junction bases: 8. The CDR3 length is 17 residues. Germline-derived CDR1 and CDR2 are SNHLY and FYNNEI. The CDR3 coding sequence is TGTGCCAGCCTAAGGACGGGACTAGCGGGGAGCACAGATACGCAGTATTTT. Protein product: CASLRTGLAGSTDTQYF.

The chain carries TRBV3-1 (or the pseudogene TRBV3-2) and TRBJ1-2; D perhaps matches TRBD1 (6 bases). This CDR3 spans 15 amino acids. Looked up from germline, CDR1 is LGHDT and CDR2 is YNNKEL (reference sequence). Trimming stripped 1 base from V and 4 bases from J, with 13 bases between. The CDR3 bases are TGTGCCAGCAGCCAAGCAAGCCAGGGGATCTATGGCTACACCTTC. This gives the protein CASSQASQGIYGYTF.

The V and J genes are TRBV11-3 and TRBJ1-1, with D uncertain. Germline V gene sequence: CDR1 SGHNT, CDR2 YENEEA. The CDR3 is 13 amino acids. The V and J ends lost 2 bases and 5 bases respectively, with 9 bases between them. CDR3 region: CASSLITGTEAFF. The CDR3 region has the DNA TGTGCCAGCAGCTTAATCACCGGGACTGAAGCTTTCTTT. Supplemented by reference TRBV11-3 and TRBJ1-1, the full variable domain reads EAGVVQSPRYKIIEKKQPVAFWCNPISGHNTLYWYLQNLGQGPELLIRYENEEAVDDSQLPKDRFSAERLKGVDSTLKIQPAELGDSAVYLCASSLITGTEAFFGQGTRLTVV.

The chain has TRBV5-1 and TRBJ1-1, with D unclear. V lost 1 base, J lost 1 base, and 14 bases lay in between. The CDR3 length is 16 residues. CDR1 is SGHRS and CDR2 is YFSETQ in the germline V gene. The CDR3 loop is CASSLSGSQPNTEAFF. As DNA, the CDR3 is TGCGCCAGCAGCTTGAGCGGCAGCCAACCGAACACTGAAGCTTTCTTT.

The gene calls are TRBV5-1 and TRBJ1-1; D unclear. The CDR3 covers 14 residues. The germline V gene has CDR1 SGHRS and CDR2 YFSETQ. With 4 bases removed from V and 6 bases from J, the gap between germline ends came to 16 bases. As DNA, the CDR3 is TGCGCCAGCAGCGGGAGTGGACCATCTGCTGAAGCTTTCTTT. It is translated as CASSGSGPSAEAFF. Full variable domain (rest looked up from reference TRBV5-1 and TRBJ1-1): KAGVTQTPRYLIKTRGQQVTLSCSPISGHRSVSWYQQTPGQGLQFLFEYFSETQRNKGNFPGRFSGRQFSNSRSEMNVSTLELGDSALYLCASSGSGPSAEAFFGQGTRLTVV.

The chain carries TRBV19 and TRBJ2-3; tentatively, D is TRBD2 (6 bases). Germline V gene data show CDR1 as LNHDA and CDR2 as SQIVND (reference sequence). Trimming removed 1 base at V and 4 bases at J, with 18 bases between. The CDR3 sequence is 17 residues long. The CDR3 DNA reads as TGTGCCAGTAGTATAGTCAGTCCAGGGTGGAGGGCAGATACGCAGTATTTT. Encoded protein: CASSIVSPGWRADTQYF.

CDR3 sequence: CASSPGGLAGEQETQYF. CDR3 sequence (DNA): TGCGCCAGCAGCCCGGGGGGCCTAGCGGGGGAGCAAGAGACCCAGTACTTC. This chain joins TRBV5-1 and TRBJ2-5, with 10 bases fitting TRBD2. Looked up from germline, CDR1 is SGHRS and CDR2 is YFSETQ. V trimming: 4 bases; J trimming: 2 bases; junction bases outside the gene matches: 11. The CDR3 totals 17 residues.

The chain links TRBV19 to TRBJ1-2, with 7 bases matching TRBD1. This CDR3 comprises 14 residues. Germline assignment: CDR1 LNHDA and CDR2 SQIVND (reference sequence). J gave up 3 bases and V 3 bases, and 4 bases lay outside the gene matches. This chain's CDR3 is CASSIGGQHYGYTF. The CDR3 DNA reads as TGTGCCAGTAGTATTGGGGGACAGCACTATGGCTACACCTTC.

A word on this clone: The junction departs from germline at one end; a sequencing error may be responsible. This rearrangement joins TRBV18 to TRBJ1-2; TRBD1 aligns across 7 bases. Germline CDR1 is KGHSH and CDR2 is LQKENI. The CDR3 has 13 amino acids. The CDR3 DNA follows: TGTGCCAGCTCACCACCTCCGACAGGGCGGAGCATCTTC. Translation: CASSPPPTGRSIF.

The chain links TRBV28 to TRBJ1-1; D is uncertain. This CDR3 spans 14 amino acids. Germline V gene lookup returns CDR1 MDHEN and CDR2 SYDVKM. V gave up 7 bases and J gave up 1 base, with 13 bases separating them. CDR3 DNA: TGTGCCAGCATCAACAGTCTACAGAACACTGAAGCTTTCTTT. It is translated as CASINSLQNTEAFF.

V gene TRBV28 combines with J gene TRBJ1-2; 7 bases match TRBD1. The V gene end was trimmed by 8 bases and the J gene end by 2 bases; junction bases not matched to a gene: 8. CDR3 length: 14 residues. Germline values: CDR1 MDHEN, CDR2 SYDVKM. CDR3 amino acids: CASLPGTANYGYTF. CDR3 DNA sequence: TGTGCCAGCCTCCCCGGGACAGCGAACTATGGCTACACCTTC.

The rearrangement joins TRBV6-7 to TRBJ1-1, with 8 bases identical to TRBD1. TRBV6-7 is an ORF, with its function uncertain. The CDR3 has 16 amino acids. With 6 bases clipped from V and 2 bases from J, the junction kept 11 bases outside the gene matches. The CDR3 reads CASRTRTGSLNTEAFF. As DNA, the CDR3 is TGTGCCAGCAGGACCCGGACAGGGTCACTTAACACTGAAGCTTTCTTT.

The V and J genes are TRBV19 and TRBJ2-3; D is unclear. V lost 3 bases and J 7 bases, leaving 11 bases between the germline ends. The CDR3 contains 13 residues. Germline V lookup: CDR1 LNHDA, CDR2 SQIVND (reference sequence). The chain's CDR3 is CASSMESRNTQYF. The CDR3 DNA is TGTGCCAGTAGTATGGAATCGAGGAATACGCAGTATTTT.

This clone was detected only once. The CDR3 DNA is TGCAGTGCTAGTGATAGCGGGAGTGGCACCGGGGAGCTGTTTTTT. Translated, it gives CSASDSGSGTGELFF. The V call is TRBV20-1, the J call TRBJ2-2, with 9 positions matching TRBD2. Germline V gene sequence: CDR1 DFQATT, CDR2 SNEGSKA (reference sequence). The CDR3 spans 15 residues. Trimming took 3 bases from V and 4 from J; bases not matched to a gene: 6.

The V call is TRBV6-5, the J call TRBJ2-2; TRBD2 agrees at 10 bases. The length of the CDR3 is 14 residues. Unmatched junction bases numbered 4, after V lost 7 bases and J lost 5 bases. The germline CDR1 and CDR2 sequences are MNHEY and SVGAGI. CDR3 bases: TGTGCCAGCAAGCGGGAGGGCCGGACCGGGGAGCTGTTTTTT. As protein: CASKREGRTGELFF.